These 5 T cell receptor beta chains were all obtained from the same sample, sequenced in a study of T cell changes during pregnancy in multiple sclerosis. TCRdb's copy holds only in-frame clones and misses some; the assay was immunoSEQ multiplex PCR. In the table there are about 38,000 clones, around 90% of which are singletons. This specimen consisted of CD4+ T cells from peripheral blood mononuclear cells, obtained after pregnancy. These receptor sequences come from a female donor in good health, enrolled as a control in a pregnancy study.

This clone is a singleton in its sample. This chain links TRBV29-1 with TRBJ1-1, with 10 bases lining up with TRBD1. The germline CDR1 and CDR2 sequences are SQVTM and ANQGSEA. CDR3 size: 13 residues. Unmatched junction bases numbered 14, after V lost 8 bases and J lost 11 bases. The CDR3 nucleotides are TGCAGCTCATGCCGGGACAGGGGAACCGGGGCTTTCTTT. Amino acids: CSSCRDRGTGAFF. Full variable domain (rest looked up from reference TRBV29-1 and TRBJ1-1): SAVISQKPSRDICQRGTSLTIQCQVDSQVTMMFWYRQQPGQSLTLIATANQGSEATYESGFVIDKFPISRPNLTFSTLTVSNMSPEDSSIYLCSSCRDRGTGAFFGQGTRLTVV.

V usage is TRBV30 and J usage is TRBJ1-3, with no clear D. V lost 4 bases and J lost 0, with 16 bases in between. CDR1 GTSNPN and CDR2 SVGIG come from the germline V gene (reference sequence). The length of the CDR3 is 16 residues. In nucleotides, the CDR3 is TGTGCCTGGACCGTGGGCCTAGCCAGCTCTGGAAACACCATATATTTT. This gives the protein CAWTVGLASSGNTIYF.

The chain links TRBV30 to TRBJ2-1; 12 bases fit TRBD2. The CDR3 consists of 14 residues. From germline, CDR1 is GTSNPN and CDR2 SVGIG (reference sequence). This CDR3 reads CARASGRVHNEQFF. The CDR3 nucleotides are TGTGCACGGGCTAGCGGGAGGGTTCACAATGAGCAGTTCTTC.

The CDR3 region has the DNA TGCAGTGCGGTCTCGGAAGAGACCCAGTACTTC. As protein: CSAVSEETQYF. V usage is TRBV20-1 and J usage is TRBJ2-5; D is undetermined. The CDR3 runs to 11 residues. Germline CDR1 reads DFQATT; CDR2 reads SNEGSKA (reference sequence). V was trimmed by 6 bases and J by 3 bases, leaving 8 bases between them.

The chain is built from TRBV4-1 and TRBJ1-1, with a possible D match to TRBD1 (5 bases). Germline CDR1 is MGHRA and CDR2 is YSYEKL. Trimming shortened V by 1 base and J by 0 bases, and 9 bases separated the two germline ends. This CDR3 is built from 15 residues. The CDR3 DNA is TGCGCCAGCAGCCAAGGGGCAGGGATGAACACTGAAGCTTTCTTT. As protein: CASSQGAGMNTEAFF.